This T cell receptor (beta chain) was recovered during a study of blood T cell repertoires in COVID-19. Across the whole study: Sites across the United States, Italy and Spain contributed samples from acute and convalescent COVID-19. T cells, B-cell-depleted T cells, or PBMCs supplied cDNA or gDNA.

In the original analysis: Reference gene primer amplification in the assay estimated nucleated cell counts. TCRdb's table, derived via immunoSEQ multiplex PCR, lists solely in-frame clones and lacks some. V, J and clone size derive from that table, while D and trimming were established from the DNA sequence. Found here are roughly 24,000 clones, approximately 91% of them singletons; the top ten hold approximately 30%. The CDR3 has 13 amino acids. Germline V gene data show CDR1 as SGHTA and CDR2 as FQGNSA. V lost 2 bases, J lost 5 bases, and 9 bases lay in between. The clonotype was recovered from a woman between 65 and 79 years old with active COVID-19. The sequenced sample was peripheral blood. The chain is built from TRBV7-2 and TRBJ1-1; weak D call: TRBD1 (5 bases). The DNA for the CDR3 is TGTGCCAGCAGCTTACAGGGATCGACTGAAGCTTTCTTT. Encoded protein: CASSLQGSTEAFF. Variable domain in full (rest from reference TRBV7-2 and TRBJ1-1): GAGVSQSPSNKVTEKGKDVELRCDPISGHTALYWYRQSLGQGLEFLIYFQGNSAPDKSGLPSDRFSAERTGGSVSTLTIQRTQQEDSAVYLCASSLQGSTEAFFGQGTRLTVV.